This T cell receptor (beta chain) stems from a study of blood T cell repertoires in COVID-19. Background on the study: COVID-19 samples, acute and convalescent, were from the United States, Italy and Spain.

The study recruited people aged roughly 18 to 89 years across about 25 US areas. Participants were placed into cohorts based on the clinical history they reported. Clones were sequenced by immunoSEQ multiplex PCR, and TCRdb holds only the in-frame ones, with some missing. The sample shows fewer than 350,000 clones, around 85% of them seen only once. The receptor's source is a woman under 40 who had been exposed to COVID-19. Specimen: PBMCs or T cells enriched from blood (not recorded which).

This chain's CDR3 is CASSLDRVSYEQFF. The CDR3 nucleotides are TGCGCCAGCAGCTTGGACAGGGTATCGTATGAGCAGTTCTTC. The gene calls are TRBV5-1 and TRBJ2-1; D is possibly TRBD1 (6 bases). The germline V gene encodes CDR1 SGHRS and CDR2 YFSETQ. The V gene lost 0 bases and the J gene lost 8 bases, with 12 bases spanning the gap. The CDR3 contains 14 residues.